This T cell receptor beta chain was observed in a study of B cell selection in AIRE deficiency. Points from the study as a whole: Of roughly 4,000 shared Treg TCRbeta sequences, 30% to 35% were healthy-only, around 9.3% patient-only.

V was cut by 0 bases and J by 1 base, with 2 bases left in between. The germline CDR1 and CDR2 sequences are SGHRS and YFSETQ. The CDR3 contains 13 residues. The table came from immunoSEQ multiplex PCR; TCRdb's copy has only in-frame clones and leaves some out. The data contain about 24,000 clones, about 95% of them singletons. This clone has only one observation. Its antigen is as yet unknown. Sorting defined conventional CD4 T cells as CD4+CD127+. The origin of this receptor is a human donor in good health. Sequenced sample: CD4+CD127+ conventional T cells sorted from PBMCs. The genes are TRBV5-1 and TRBJ1-5; D gene uncertain. CDR3 coding DNA: TGCGCCAGCAGCTTGGAGAGCAATCAGCCCCAGCATTTT. Amino acids: CASSLESNQPQHF.